The 16 T cell receptor beta chains reported below all come from one sample, sequenced in a study of vaccination and CD4 T cells after COVID-19. These receptors' antigens are unknown. Treatment noted: approximately 9-day PBMC culture with coronavirus spike peptide pools or control peptides (ViraFEST assay). CD4+ T lymphocytes from the unexposed donor were collected before the COVID-19 pandemic (2011-2018). The Oncomine TCR Beta short-read assay generated sequence data from the DNA of cultured CD4+ T cells. Cultured CD4+ T cells yielded the extracted genomic DNA. Using its own MiXCR run on the PCR reads, TCRdb lists one record per CDR3 protein. The sample yields approximately 9,500 distinct CDR3 sequences, roughly 45% seen once. The source material was CD4+ T cells from blood, cultured in vitro. These receptors came from a human donor in good health.

This clonotype was counted only a few times. V usage is TRBV7-9 and J usage is TRBJ1-5; possible D gene TRBD1, 5 bases. There are 14 residues in the CDR3. V lost 5 bases and J lost 3, with 11 bases in between. The germline V gene encodes CDR1 SEHNR and CDR2 FQNEAQ (reference sequence). The CDR3: CASSPQGFNQPQHF. In nucleotides, the CDR3 is TGTGCCAGCAGCCCCCAGGGTTTCAATCAGCCCCAGCATTTT.

V and J are TRBV27 and TRBJ2-3; D is possibly TRBD1 or TRBD2 (5 bases each). The CDR3 covers 16 residues. Germline CDR1 reads MNHEY; CDR2 reads SMNVEV (reference sequence). V was clipped by 4 bases and J by 3 bases, with 17 bases between them. This chain's CDR3 is CASSSLTGRVTDTQYF. DNA of the CDR3: TGTGCCAGCAGTTCCTTGACGGGGCGTGTGACAGATACGCAGTATTTT.

This clonotype was detected only once. A junction boundary mismatches the germline segment, possibly from a read error. The chain uses TRBV19 and TRBJ2-5; D is uncertain. The CDR3 covers 14 residues. The germline V gene encodes CDR1 LNHDA and CDR2 SQIVND (reference sequence). CDR3 in amino acids: CASSTPTIPEIQYF. In nucleotides, the CDR3 is TGTGCCAGTAGTACACCGACCATCCCGGAGATCCAGTACTTC.

This clonotype was counted only a few times. The gene calls are TRBV20-1 and TRBJ2-5, with D perhaps TRBD1 (6 bases). This CDR3 region has 15 residues. Deletions cut 4 bases from V and 4 bases from J, with 19 bases between. Germline CDR1 DFQATT, CDR2 SNEGSKA (reference sequence). The CDR3 loop reads CSATITGPWGETQYF. The CDR3 DNA reads TGCAGTGCTACCATCACAGGGCCCTGGGGAGAGACCCAGTACTTC.

This clonotype was counted between two and nine times. The chain has TRBV20-1 and TRBJ1-2; D call uncertain. CDR1 DFQATT and CDR2 SNEGSKA come from the germline V gene (reference sequence). Trimming shortened V by 1 base and J by 5 bases, and 8 bases separated the two germline ends. The CDR3 totals 12 residues. The CDR3 sequence is CSARGGMYGYTF. The DNA for the CDR3 is TGCAGTGCTAGAGGAGGGATGTATGGCTACACCTTC.

This clonotype was seen a handful of times. The chain employs TRBV7-2 and TRBJ1-6; D unresolved. V was clipped by 3 bases and J by 12 bases, with 9 bases between them. The CDR3 sequence is 12 residues long. Germline V gives CDR1 SGHTA, CDR2 FQGNSA. CDR3 coding DNA: TGTGCCAGCAGCTTTCCCATTCGACCCCTCCACTTT. Encoded protein: CASSFPIRPLHF.

This chain joins TRBV18 and TRBJ2-7; 12 positions match TRBD2. Germline V CDR1 and CDR2: KGHSH, LQKENI. The CDR3 has 18 amino acids. The V segment lost 6 bases and the J segment 1 base; nucleotides outside the gene matches: 13. The CDR3 DNA follows: TGTGCCAGCTCGGAACTAGCGGGAGGCTCACCGACATCCTACGAGCAGTACTTC. Protein sequence: CASSELAGGSPTSYEQYF.

This chain links TRBV6-1 with TRBJ2-7; possibly TRBD2 for D (7 bases). CDR3 length: 17 residues. V lost 6 bases and J lost 3, with 24 bases in between. Per the germline V gene, CDR1 is MNHNS and CDR2 is SASEGT. This CDR3 is CASSLTAGGGRYYEQYF. CDR3 sequence (DNA): TGTGCCAGCAGCCTTACGGCTGGCGGGGGCCGCTACTACGAGCAGTACTTC.

This clonotype was picked up a small number of times. The genes are TRBV15 and TRBJ2-1; 8 bases agree with TRBD2. CDR1 LNHNV and CDR2 YYDKDF come from the germline V gene (reference sequence). This CDR3 comprises 17 residues. J was trimmed by 8 bases and V by 5 bases; bases with no gene match: 17. The CDR3 protein is CATSPFGAGGADDEQFF. CDR3 DNA sequence: TGTGCCACCAGCCCGTTCGGGGCGGGAGGCGCCGACGATGAGCAGTTCTTC.

This chain connects TRBV11-1 to TRBJ2-2, with D possibly TRBD1 on 6 matching bases. V lost 5 bases to trimming and J lost 3 bases, with 10 bases between them. The CDR3 covers 14 residues. Germline V CDR1 and CDR2: SGHAT, FQDESV (reference sequence). CDR3 nucleotides: TGTGCCAGCAGCGGCCAGGGGTACACCGGGGAGCTGTTTTTT. Protein: CASSGQGYTGELFF. Looking up the rest from reference TRBV11-1 and TRBJ2-2 gives the full variable domain: EAEVAQSPRYKITEKSQAVAFWCDPISGHATLYWYRQILGQGPELLVQFQDESVVDDSQLPKDRFSAERLKGVDSTLKIQPAELGDSAMYLCASSGQGYTGELFFGEGSRLTVL.

The V call is TRBV5-4, the J call TRBJ2-4; D remains ambiguous. Per the germline V gene, CDR1 is SGHNT and CDR2 is YYREEE (reference sequence). The CDR3 spans 16 residues. Trimming pared 4 bases from V and 0 bases from J, leaving 14 bases between. In nucleotides, the CDR3 is TGTGCCAGCAGCAATGGACCCCCGTCAGCCAAAAACATTCAGTACTTC. It yields the protein CASSNGPPSAKNIQYF.

CDR3 DNA sequence: TGTGCCAGCATGAACATACAGGGAGCAGAGCAGTACTTC. Its protein product is CASMNIQGAEQYF. This rearrangement joins TRBV6-1 to TRBJ2-7; TRBD1 might be the D (6 bases). Germline assignment: CDR1 MNHNS and CDR2 SASEGT. The CDR3 length is 13 residues. The V and J ends lost 7 bases and 7 bases respectively, with 17 bases between them.

For this clonotype: Its ends do not fully match the called genes, so a read error is possible. V usage is TRBV7-9 and J usage is TRBJ1-2; 7 nucleotides match TRBD1. The V gene's germline CDR1 is SEHNR and CDR2 FQNEAQ (reference sequence). This CDR3 spans 15 amino acids. The CDR3 reads CASSREGTVVYGYTF. As DNA, the CDR3 is TGCGCCAGCAGCCGGGAGGGGACAGTCGTCTATGGCTACACCTTC.

The genes are TRBV28 and TRBJ1-2, with D possibly TRBD1 on 5 matching bases. The CDR3 runs 14 residues. Deletions cut 4 bases from V and 7 bases from J, with 16 bases between. The germline gives CDR1 MDHEN, CDR2 SYDVKM. The CDR3 loop reads CASSSAGGRFGYTF. CDR3 coding DNA: TGTGCCAGCAGTTCTGCTGGGGGGAGGTTTGGCTACACCTTC.

The chain recombines TRBV6-2 or TRBV6-3 with TRBJ2-6; D unclear. V dropped 2 bases and J dropped 2 bases, with 1 base sitting between them. The CDR3 totals 13 residues. The germline gives CDR1 MNHEY, CDR2 SVGEGT. DNA of the CDR3: TGTGCCAGCAGTTACACTGGGGCCAACGTCCTGACTTTC. Its translation: CASSYTGANVLTF.

The chain has TRBV28 and TRBJ1-6; unclear D gene. The ends were cut back, 6 bases at V and 7 bases at J, with 10 bases in the middle. This CDR3 is built from 13 residues. Looked up from germline, CDR1 is MDHEN and CDR2 is SYDVKM. CDR3: CASSPRENSPLHF. The CDR3 DNA reads as TGTGCCAGCAGCCCGAGGGAAAATTCACCCCTCCACTTT.